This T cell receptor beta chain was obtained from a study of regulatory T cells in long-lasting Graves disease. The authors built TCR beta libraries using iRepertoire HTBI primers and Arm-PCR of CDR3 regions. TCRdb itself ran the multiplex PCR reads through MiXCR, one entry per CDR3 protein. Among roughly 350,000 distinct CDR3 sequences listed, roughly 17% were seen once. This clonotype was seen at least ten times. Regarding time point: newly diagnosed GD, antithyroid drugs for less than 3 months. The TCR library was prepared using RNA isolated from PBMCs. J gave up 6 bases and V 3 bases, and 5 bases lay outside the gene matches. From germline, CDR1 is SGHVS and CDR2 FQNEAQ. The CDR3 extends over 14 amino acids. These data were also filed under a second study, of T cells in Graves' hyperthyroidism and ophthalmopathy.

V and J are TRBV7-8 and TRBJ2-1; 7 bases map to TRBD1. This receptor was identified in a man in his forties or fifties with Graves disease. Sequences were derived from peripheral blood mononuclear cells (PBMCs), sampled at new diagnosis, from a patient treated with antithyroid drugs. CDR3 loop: CASSFGTAGNEQFF. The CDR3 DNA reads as TGTGCCAGCAGCTTCGGGACAGCAGGCAATGAGCAGTTCTTC.